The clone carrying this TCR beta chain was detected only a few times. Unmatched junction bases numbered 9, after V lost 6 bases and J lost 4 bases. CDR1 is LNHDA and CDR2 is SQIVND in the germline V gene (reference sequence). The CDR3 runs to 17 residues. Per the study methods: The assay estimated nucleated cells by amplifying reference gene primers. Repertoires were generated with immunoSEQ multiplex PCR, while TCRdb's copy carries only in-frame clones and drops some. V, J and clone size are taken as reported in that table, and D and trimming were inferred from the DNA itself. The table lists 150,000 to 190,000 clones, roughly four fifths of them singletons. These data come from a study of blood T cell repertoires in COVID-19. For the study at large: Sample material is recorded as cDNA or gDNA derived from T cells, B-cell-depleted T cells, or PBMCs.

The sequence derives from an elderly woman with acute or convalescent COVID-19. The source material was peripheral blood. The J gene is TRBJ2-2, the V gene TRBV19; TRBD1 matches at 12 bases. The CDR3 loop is CASRGDRGRSSTGELFF. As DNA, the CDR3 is TGTGCCAGTAGGGGGGACAGGGGGCGTTCGTCCACCGGGGAGCTGTTTTTT. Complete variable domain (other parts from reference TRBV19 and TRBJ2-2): DGGITQSPKYLFRKEGQNVTLSCEQNLNHDAMYWYRQDPGQGLRLIYYSQIVNDFQKGDIAEGYSVSREKKESFPLTVTSAQKNPTAFYLCASRGDRGRSSTGELFFGEGSRLTVL.